This paragraph reports one T cell receptor (beta chain). This clonotype was observed at least ten times. Its binding antigen is unknown. Base qualities are not recorded, but no much larger clone differs from it by a single base. The germline V gene sets CDR1 to SGHTA and CDR2 to FQGNSA. The CDR3, from cysteine to phenylalanine, totals 13 residues. CDR3 DNA is the only sequence kept; it has 39 bases, read in frame from the first base. Trimming removed 6 bases from V and 6 bases from J, leaving 14 bases between the germline ends. The meaning of the sample's time point label: blood at routine non-recurrence follow-up after resection. For TCR sequencing, whole RNA was extracted from tumor and nontumor lung tissue, or from cryopreserved PBMC samples, and no cell sorting was done. Patients were selected for TCR sequencing only if sufficient RNA was available from at least two tumor regions. The library was generated by 5' RACE. The listed sequencing device is NextSeq 500. The TCR library protocol attached a unique molecular identifier to each TCR cDNA molecule to allow correction of PCR and sequencing errors. In the source study's methods: TCR identification, UMI-based error correction and CDR3 extraction were all carried out with Decombinator tools. TCRs above a frequency of 2 per 1,000, corresponding to the top 1% of the tumor frequency distribution, were defined as expanded. Renyi diversity was computed with the R vegan package after each repertoire had been subsampled 100 times to 5,000 TCRs. CDR3 similarity networks were built from amino acid triplet string-kernel similarity, with CDR3s being connected when pairwise similarity was above 0.82. Using fastp trimming at Q25 and MiXCR clonotype assembly, TCRdb reanalyzed the public sequencing data and kept in-frame beta chains. Rows with one shared CDR3 protein collapse into an entry with the most common genes and DNA. The V and J calls, along with clone size, are taken from TCRdb and not from the paper's own processing. The sample table records 95,000 to 130,000 distinct CDR3 sequences; 9.5% to 15% of these occur just once. In total, the top ten clones hold about 15% of the sample.

The sample originates from a study of spatial heterogeneity in lung cancer (dated by TCRdb to between 2019 and 2020). About the full investigation: The donors were 72 patients from the lung TRACERx cohort who had early-stage, untreated non-small cell lung cancer. Both alpha and beta chains were TCR-sequenced in a few hundred tumor regions, approximately 67 matched nontumor lung samples and approximately 50 PBMC samples obtained at surgery. In the raw uncorrected reads, each unique combination of TCR and UMI appeared more than ten times on average. More beta-chain than alpha-chain transcripts were consistently detected, likely reflecting higher beta-chain transcript abundance. In non-small cell lung cancer, the study quantitatively compared TCR alpha and beta repertoires across several tumor regions, matched nontumor lung, and blood. Follow-up PBMC samples were sequenced whenever the samples were available, and the median time to follow-up was around two years after resection. TCR repertoire features were related to nonsynonymous mutation counts determined by whole-exome sequencing of tumor tissue. The full study reports these points: Ubiquitous expanded tumor TCRs were found in blood more often at tumor resection than at routine follow-up. Only 14 patients were included in the comparisons of baseline and follow-up blood repertoires. Additional single-cell paired TCR alpha and beta sequencing was considered necessary to confirm, at a functional level, the hypothesis that regional TCRs recognize regional mutations.

This clonotype was sampled from a male donor with early-stage non-small cell lung cancer. The sample here was PBMCs, taken at follow-up. The sequence links TRBV7-2 to TRBJ1-1; no confident D gene assignment can be made. For the CDR3, the sequence is CASRQTAFSEAFF. The sequenced DNA is TGTGCCAGCAGACAAACGGCATTTTCTGAAGCTTTCTTT.